This TCR beta chain originates from a study of T cells in Graves' hyperthyroidism and ophthalmopathy. Amplification of TCR beta CDR3 regions was performed using RNA transcripts as template. The primer set for the first-round RT-PCR of the TCR CDR3 was HTBI. TCRdb called the multiplex PCR reads again in MiXCR, with one record for every CDR3 protein. The sample holds about 580,000 distinct CDR3 sequences, around 42% seen once. CDR3 length equals 16 residues. Trimming stripped 0 bases from V and 2 bases from J, with 14 bases between. Per the germline V gene, CDR1 is MGHRA and CDR2 is YSYEKL. Broader study findings: Most thyroid-expanded clonotypes above 0.001 were also found in blood. Ophthalmopathy was separated from stable hyperthyroidism by a 13 V-J model.

Comments on this clonotype: The antigen remains unidentified.

The TCR sequence derives from a woman under 30 with Graves' hyperthyroidism. The sample was peripheral blood or thyroid tissue (not recorded which). The chain couples TRBV4-1 to TRBJ2-7, with D perhaps matching TRBD1 (5 bases). CDR3 in DNA: TGCGCCAGCAGCCAAGATTCTCTGGGGCAGACCTACGAGCAGTACTTC. It codes for CASSQDSLGQTYEQYF.